The 32 T cell receptor beta chains below come from one sample, sequenced in a study of blood T cell repertoires in COVID-19 (dated by TCRdb to 2020 to 2022). Receptors were amplified or captured by the immunoSEQ multiplex PCR assay. The table comes from immuneACCESS by way of TCRdb, which keeps in-frame sequences with V and J called. Part of the clones is missing from these tables; in studies checked, under half for an unresolved V gene and the rest for unknown reasons. The sample table contains about 140,000 clones; only one count was recorded for roughly 85% of them. The top ten hold 2.5% to 3% of the sample. The sample taken for sequencing was peripheral blood. These TCRs come from a man aged 50-60 years with acute or convalescent COVID-19.

Turning to this clone: This sample includes further DNA sequences coding for the same CDR3. The rearrangement joins TRBV19 to TRBJ1-3; no firm D call. There are 14 residues in the CDR3. V was shortened by 1 base and J by 3 bases, with 7 bases between the two germline ends. Germline values: CDR1 LNHDA, CDR2 SQIVND (reference sequence). DNA for the CDR3: TGTGCCAGTAGTATAGGAGGTAGTGGAAACACCATATATTTT. This gives the protein CASSIGGSGNTIYF.

The chain couples TRBV5-6 to TRBJ2-4; 7 bases map to TRBD1. Germline V gene sequence: CDR1 SGHDT, CDR2 YYEEEE. The trim removed 3 bases at V and 3 bases at J, leaving 9 bases unmatched. The CDR3 runs to 16 residues. The CDR3 loop reads CASSWGPSGGKNIQYF. The DNA for the CDR3 is TGTGCCAGCAGCTGGGGGCCCTCAGGGGGCAAAAACATTCAGTACTTC.

This clone was seen just once. The chain uses TRBV18 and TRBJ1-1; D is uncertain. CDR1 is KGHSH, CDR2 LQKENI, per germline. Deletions cut 2 bases from V and 3 bases from J, with 13 bases between. The CDR3 sequence is 15 residues long. The CDR3 region has the DNA TGTGCCAGCTCACCATGGGCAACCGATTACACTGAAGCTTTCTTT. This codes for CASSPWATDYTEAFF. Using reference TRBV18 and TRBJ1-1 for the parts outside the CDR3, the full variable domain is NAGVMQNPRHLVRRRGQEARLRCSPMKGHSHVYWYRQLPEEGLKFMVYLQKENIIDESGMPKERFSAEFPKEGPSILRIQQVVRGDSAAYFCASSPWATDYTEAFFGQGTRLTVV.

The V call is TRBV12-3 or TRBV12-4, the J call TRBJ2-5; TRBD1 might be the D (6 bases). The CDR3 extends over 13 amino acids. V gave up 5 bases and J gave up 0 bases, with 7 bases separating them. The CDR3: CASSGQYQETQYF. The CDR3 nucleotides are TGTGCCAGCAGTGGACAGTACCAAGAGACCCAGTACTTC.

This sequence joins TRBV5-1 and TRBJ2-1; 13 bases align to TRBD2. Per germline, CDR1 SGHRS and CDR2 YFSETQ. V was pared by 4 bases and J by 12 bases, with 10 bases of the junction left unmatched. The CDR3 runs to 15 residues. In nucleotides, the CDR3 is TGCGCCAGCAGCAGCGGACTAGCGGGAGATGTTAGGCAGTTCTTC. It specifies CASSSGLAGDVRQFF.

Judged by abundance, this clone is medium-sized. The rearrangement uses TRBV10-2 and TRBJ2-5; weak D call: TRBD2 (7 bases). Trimming removed 8 bases from V and 5 bases from J, with 15 bases in between. The germline V gene has CDR1 WSHSY and CDR2 SAAADI. The CDR3 has 13 amino acids. In nucleotides, the CDR3 is TGCGCCAGCCGCGGGGGCGGGTGGGAGACCCAGTACTTC. Its protein is CASRGGGWETQYF.

V and J are TRBV24-1 and TRBJ2-1; TRBD1 is a possible D gene (6 bases). V was pared by 7 bases and J by 1 base, with 10 bases between. The CDR3 loop spans 14 amino acids. The germline V gene has CDR1 KGHDR and CDR2 SFDVKD. Written as DNA, the CDR3 is TGTGCCACCAGCCCCAGGGGTTCCTACAATGAGCAGTTCTTC. This codes for CATSPRGSYNEQFF.

This chain uses TRBV11-3 with TRBJ2-7; 9 bases agree with TRBD2. Germline CDR1 is SGHNT and CDR2 is YENEEA. V shed 5 bases, J shed 2 bases, and the junction held 7 bases outside the gene matches. This CDR3 is built from 15 residues. CDR3 residues: CASSVLAGSPYEQYF. CDR3 bases: TGTGCCAGCAGCGTACTAGCGGGCTCCCCCTACGAGCAGTACTTC.

The gene calls are TRBV11-3 and TRBJ1-1; no clear D gene. Trimming removed 3 bases from V and 9 bases from J, with 14 bases in between. The CDR3 is made up of 13 amino acids. CDR1 is SGHNT, CDR2 YENEEA, per germline. CDR3 protein: CASSLSYGGKAFF. The DNA for the CDR3 is TGTGCCAGCAGCTTGTCGTACGGAGGGAAAGCTTTCTTT.

The chain combines TRBV5-1 with TRBJ2-2, with TRBD1 matching 11 bases. The CDR3 is 17 amino acids. Germline CDR1 reads SGHRS; CDR2 reads YFSETQ. The V segment lost 3 bases and the J segment 5 bases; nucleotides outside the gene matches: 9. CDR3 in DNA: TGCGCCAGCAGCTGGACAGGGGGCGCTGGTAGAACCGGGGAGCTGTTTTTT. This gives the protein CASSWTGGAGRTGELFF.

This clone showed up just once. V gene TRBV10-3 combines with J gene TRBJ2-3; TRBD2 aligns across 13 bases. Germline V gene sequence: CDR1 ENHRY, CDR2 SYGVKD. Losses at the gene ends were 5 bases for V and 3 bases for J; bases not matched to a gene: 5. This CDR3 spans 16 amino acids. CDR3 region: CAISRTSGSITDTQYF. In nucleotides, the CDR3 is TGTGCCATCAGTAGGACTAGCGGGAGCATTACAGATACGCAGTATTTT.

The chain has TRBV30 and TRBJ2-7, with 8 bases that match TRBD1. The CDR3 has 18 residues. V shed 4 bases, J shed 0 bases, and the junction held 17 bases outside the gene matches. The germline V gene has CDR1 GTSNPN and CDR2 SVGIG (reference sequence). CDR3 sequence: CAWIARDPGQGPSYEQYF. CDR3 DNA sequence: TGTGCCTGGATCGCTCGGGATCCCGGACAGGGCCCCTCCTACGAGCAGTACTTC.

The chain uses TRBV30 and TRBJ2-7; 7 bases line up with TRBD2. There are 14 residues in the CDR3. The junction had 4 bases not matched to a gene; V was cut back by 0 bases and J by 2 bases. CDR1 is GTSNPN, CDR2 SVGIG, per germline (reference sequence). The CDR3 DNA reads TGTGCCTGGAGTGTAATCGCGGGAGCCTACGAGCAGTACTTC. This encodes CAWSVIAGAYEQYF.

This clone was counted once. The chain links TRBV19 to TRBJ2-3, with D perhaps matching TRBD1 (6 bases). Germline V lookup: CDR1 LNHDA, CDR2 SQIVND (reference sequence). The V end was cut by 5 bases, the J end by 5 bases, with 14 bases between. There are 14 residues in the CDR3. The CDR3 region has the DNA TGTGCCAGTAGTCCAAAGATAGGGGGAGATACGCAGTATTTT. The encoded protein is CASSPKIGGDTQYF. Complete variable domain (other parts from reference TRBV19 and TRBJ2-3): DGGITQSPKYLFRKEGQNVTLSCEQNLNHDAMYWYRQDPGQGLRLIYYSQIVNDFQKGDIAEGYSVSREKKESFPLTVTSAQKNPTAFYLCASSPKIGGDTQYFGPGTRLTVL.

This clone was observed a handful of times. The chain carries TRBV2 and TRBJ2-3, with 7 bases that match TRBD2. There are 13 residues in the CDR3. J was trimmed by 0 bases and V by 7 bases; bases with no gene match: 1. The germline gives CDR1 SNHLY, CDR2 FYNNEI. The CDR3 loop reads CASMRGSTDTQYF. As DNA, the CDR3 is TGTGCCAGCATGCGGGGGAGCACAGATACGCAGTATTTT.

This chain joins TRBV3-1 (or the pseudogene TRBV3-2) and TRBJ1-1, with a weak D call TRBD1 (5 bases). The germline V gene encodes CDR1 LGHDT and CDR2 YNNKEL (reference sequence). CDR3 length equals 13 residues. The germline V and J ends were trimmed by 1 base and 7 bases, with 10 bases remaining between them. The CDR3 nucleotides read TGTGCCAGCAGCCAAGGGGGGACTTTTGAAGCTTTCTTT. Translation: CASSQGGTFEAFF.

This clone was picked up a small number of times. V and J are TRBV30 and TRBJ1-2; unclear D gene. The CDR3 has 14 residues. Germline CDR1 reads GTSNPN; CDR2 reads SVGIG (reference sequence). V gave up 4 bases and J gave up 4 bases, with 16 bases separating them. The CDR3 nucleotides are TGTGCCTGGAAGCGTGGCAACGATTTCTATGGCTACACCTTC. It encodes CAWKRGNDFYGYTF.

The V gene is TRBV21-1, the J gene TRBJ2-3; TRBD1, the table's D call, was not compared with the DNA. TRBV21-1 is flagged as a pseudogene. CDR3 length: 11 amino acids. For the CDR3, the DNA is TGTGCCAGCAGCAAATGGCATACGCAGTATTTT. Translating gives CASSKWHTQYF.

The chain links TRBV11-3 to TRBJ2-3; 7 nucleotides agree with TRBD1. V shed 3 bases, J shed 2 bases, and the junction held 8 bases outside the gene matches. CDR1 is SGHNT, CDR2 YENEEA, per germline. This CDR3 contains 16 residues. In DNA form, the CDR3 reads TGTGCCAGCAGCTTGGGCAGGGACAGCGCCACAGATACGCAGTATTTT. Translation gives CASSLGRDSATDTQYF.

This chain uses TRBV25-1 with TRBJ2-2; TRBD2 matches at 13 bases. The germline CDR1 and CDR2 sequences are MGHDK and SYGVNS. This CDR3 has 16 amino acids. Trimming took 6 bases from V and 5 from J; bases not matched to a gene: 6. The CDR3 protein is CASRPGLAGRTGELFF. The CDR3, as DNA: TGTGCCAGCAGGCCGGGACTAGCGGGGCGGACCGGGGAGCTGTTTTTT.

Concerning this clone: Germline is not matched at one junction end, which may reflect a read error. The chain recombines TRBV3-1 (or the pseudogene TRBV3-2) with TRBJ2-5; 10 nucleotides line up with TRBD2. The CDR3 spans 13 residues. Germline V gene sequence: CDR1 LGHDT, CDR2 YNNKEL (reference sequence). CDR3 region: CASSQDQTSGANF. CDR3 nucleotide sequence: TGTGCCAGCAGCCAAGATCAAACTAGCGGGGCAAACTTC.

The rearrangement joins TRBV3-1 (or the pseudogene TRBV3-2) to TRBJ2-4, with 15 nucleotides matching TRBD2. CDR1 and CDR2 from the germline V gene are LGHDT and YNNKEL (reference sequence). Unmatched junction bases numbered 8, after V lost 4 bases and J lost 7 bases. The CDR3 loop spans 17 amino acids. CDR3 loop: CASSPRTSGGAGNIQYF. The CDR3 nucleotides read TGTGCCAGCAGCCCCCGGACTAGCGGGGGGGCCGGGAACATTCAGTACTTC.

This chain connects TRBV5-5 to TRBJ1-6; unclear D gene. V lost 0 bases to trimming and J lost 3 bases, with 7 bases between them. Germline CDR1 is SGHKS and CDR2 is YYEKEE (reference sequence). The CDR3 has 15 residues. The CDR3 protein is CASSLGLLYNSPLHF. CDR3 in DNA: TGTGCCAGCAGCTTGGGACTGCTCTATAATTCACCCCTCCACTTT.

The J gene is TRBJ2-2, the V gene TRBV7-3, with a weak D call TRBD2 (5 bases). The CDR3 sequence is 14 residues long. Germline V lookup: CDR1 SGHTA, CDR2 FQGTGA. V lost 1 base and J lost 6, with 9 bases in between. CDR3 nucleotides: TGTGCCAGCAGCTTAAGCCTAGCCGCCGGGGAGCTGTTTTTT. Amino acid sequence: CASSLSLAAGELFF.

The chain joins TRBV11-2 to TRBJ1-4, with D unclear. The CDR3 length is 14 residues. Germline-derived CDR1 and CDR2 are SGHAT and FQNNGV. Trimming pared 4 bases from V and 2 bases from J, leaving 8 bases between. The CDR3 spells CASSSTRTNEKLFF. CDR3 nucleotides: TGTGCCAGCAGCTCCACTCGGACTAATGAAAAACTGTTTTTT.

CDR3 sequence (DNA): TGTGCCACCAGCACTAAGGCTCAGGGCGAAGGTTCACCCCTCCACTTT. It translates to CATSTKAQGEGSPLHF. The chain joins TRBV15 to TRBJ1-6, with a possible D match to TRBD1 (5 bases). Trimming cost V 4 bases and J 9 bases, with 19 bases left between them. The V gene's germline CDR1 is LNHNV and CDR2 YYDKDF (reference sequence). CDR3 length equals 16 residues.

This rearrangement joins TRBV27 to TRBJ1-3; 8 nucleotides line up with TRBD1. V gave up 6 bases and J gave up 4 bases; unmatched junction bases: 8. This CDR3 is built from 15 residues. The germline V gene has CDR1 MNHEY and CDR2 SMNVEV (reference sequence). CDR3 bases: TGTGCCAGCAGCCCGGACAGGGAAAGGGGAAACACCATATATTTT. Translated: CASSPDRERGNTIYF.

Written as DNA, the CDR3 is TGTGCCAGCAGCTCTATGGGACAGCACTACTCTGGAAACACCATATATTTT. Protein: CASSSMGQHYSGNTIYF. The gene calls are TRBV7-8 and TRBJ1-3; 7 bases align to TRBD1. The CDR3 has 17 amino acids. After removal of 4 bases from V and 0 bases from J, the junction contained 9 bases not matched to a gene. Per the germline V gene, CDR1 is SGHVS and CDR2 is FQNEAQ. The full variable domain, with the rest looked up from reference TRBV7-8 and TRBJ1-3, is GAGVSQSPRYKVAKRGQDVALRCDPISGHVSLFWYQQALGQGPEFLTYFQNEAQLDKSGLPSDRFFAERPEGSVSTLKIQRTQQEDSAVYLCASSSMGQHYSGNTIYFGEGSWLTVV.

This clone has just a few counts. The chain carries TRBV24-1 and TRBJ2-2; 11 bases agree with TRBD2. The CDR3 is 14 residues long. The V gene's germline CDR1 is KGHDR and CDR2 SFDVKD. V was clipped by 10 bases and J by 5 bases; unmatched bases: 5. The CDR3 nucleotides read TGTGCCACGGGGTCTAGCGGGGGGACCGGGGAGCTGTTTTTT. It specifies CATGSSGGTGELFF.

The chain employs TRBV18 and TRBJ2-7, with TRBD1 matching over 8 bases. V gave up 5 bases and J gave up 4 bases; unmatched junction bases: 7. This CDR3 spans 14 amino acids. Germline-derived CDR1 and CDR2 are KGHSH and LQKENI. Here the CDR3 reads CASSGDRTAYEQYF. The CDR3, as DNA: TGTGCCAGCTCAGGGGACAGGACAGCTTACGAGCAGTACTTC. Together with reference TRBV18 and TRBJ2-7, the CDR3 gives the full variable domain: NAGVMQNPRHLVRRRGQEARLRCSPMKGHSHVYWYRQLPEEGLKFMVYLQKENIIDESGMPKERFSAEFPKEGPSILRIQQVVRGDSAAYFCASSGDRTAYEQYFGPGTRLTVT.

This chain links TRBV28 with TRBJ2-5; 9 bases map to TRBD2. J lost 4 bases, V lost 6 bases, and 12 bases had no gene match. CDR1 and CDR2 from the germline V gene are MDHEN and SYDVKM. This CDR3 spans 16 amino acids. CDR3 residues: CASSLGASGTGETQYF. The DNA for the CDR3 is TGTGCCAGCAGCCTAGGTGCTAGCGGGACGGGAGAGACCCAGTACTTC. Based on the CDR3 plus reference TRBV28 and TRBJ2-5, the full variable domain is DVKVTQSSRYLVKRTGEKVFLECVQDMDHENMFWYRQDPGLGLRLIYFSYDVKMKEKGDIPEGYSVSREKKERFSLILESASTNQTSMYLCASSLGASGTGETQYFGPGTRLLVL.

This clone has a single count. The chain recombines TRBV2 with TRBJ2-5; TRBD2 matches 13 bases. CDR1 and CDR2 (germline): SNHLY, FYNNEI. The length of the CDR3 is 19 residues. Trimming took 5 bases from V and 5 from J; bases not matched to a gene: 17. This chain's CDR3 is CASSRPLAGGQWDPETQYF. CDR3 nucleotides: TGTGCCAGCAGTCGGCCACTAGCGGGGGGGCAGTGGGATCCGGAGACCCAGTACTTC.